This passage covers 31 T cell receptor beta chains from one sample sequenced in a study of blood T cell repertoires in COVID-19. Here immunoSEQ multiplex PCR was the method, and the copy in TCRdb shows in-frame clones only, minus some. The top ten clones hold 6.5% to 8.5% of a sample with about 160,000 clones, roughly 82% of them seen once. The specimen was peripheral blood. The receptors derive from a woman in her thirties or forties with COVID-19, enrolled during active disease.

The chain has TRBV29-1 and TRBJ1-5, with D hard to call. V lost 7 bases and J 0 bases, leaving 10 bases between the germline ends. Germline V gene lookup returns CDR1 SQVTM and CDR2 ANQGSEA. There are 13 residues in the CDR3. In nucleotides, the CDR3 is TGCAGCGCCCGCCAGGATAGCAATCAGCCCCAGCATTTT. Protein: CSARQDSNQPQHF.

This chain joins TRBV2 and TRBJ1-2, with D perhaps matching TRBD1 (5 bases). Germline CDR1 reads SNHLY; CDR2 reads FYNNEI. This CDR3 spans 12 amino acids. V was shortened by 2 bases and J by 6 bases, with 7 bases between the two germline ends. CDR3 nucleotides: TGTGCCAGCAGTGAACGCAGGGATGGCTACACCTTC. The encoded protein is CASSERRDGYTF.

The chain couples TRBV5-1 to TRBJ2-5; D unresolved. The germline gives CDR1 SGHRS, CDR2 YFSETQ. This CDR3 contains 13 residues. Trimming shortened V by 0 bases and J by 5 bases, and 8 bases separated the two germline ends. CDR3 protein: CASSLGSLETQYF. The CDR3 DNA follows: TGCGCCAGCAGCTTGGGGAGCTTGGAGACCCAGTACTTC.

The genes are TRBV2 and TRBJ2-1; TRBD1 agrees at 7 bases. The junction had 18 bases not matched to a gene; V was cut back by 5 bases and J by 11 bases. CDR3 length equals 16 residues. Germline V gene lookup returns CDR1 SNHLY and CDR2 FYNNEI. The CDR3 nucleotides are TGTGCCAGCAGTACAAAACAGGGGCAAGCGACTCGAAAGCAGTTCTTC. Protein sequence: CASSTKQGQATRKQFF.

The chain joins TRBV6-4 to TRBJ2-3; tentative D call: TRBD1 (6 bases). CDR3 length: 15 amino acids. Germline V lookup: CDR1 MRHNA, CDR2 SNTAGT. The ends were cut back, 3 bases at V and 4 bases at J, with 14 bases in the middle. CDR3 sequence reads: CASSEEDSSSDTQYF. In nucleotides, the CDR3 is TGTGCCAGCAGTGAAGAGGACAGCAGTTCAGATACGCAGTATTTT.

The rearrangement joins TRBV4-1 to TRBJ2-5, with TRBD2 matching 8 bases. The CDR3 consists of 17 residues. V dropped 2 bases and J dropped 7; count of bases not matched to a gene: 15. Germline V gene lookup returns CDR1 MGHRA and CDR2 YSYEKL. The CDR3: CASSQSPAGTAGGTQYF. Here the CDR3 DNA reads TGCGCCAGCAGCCAAAGCCCGGCCGGGACCGCGGGGGGGACCCAGTACTTC.

The V and J genes are TRBV28 and TRBJ2-1; tentatively, D is TRBD2 (5 bases). The CDR3 is 14 residues long. The ends were cut back, 4 bases at V and 12 bases at J, with 19 bases in the middle. Germline V lookup: CDR1 MDHEN, CDR2 SYDVKM. The CDR3: CASSSQPTSRGQFF. CDR3 coding DNA: TGTGCCAGCAGTTCCCAACCCACTAGTCGCGGGCAGTTCTTC.

Worth noting for this clone: The same CDR3 also results from other DNA sequences found in this sample. The V call is TRBV6-4, the J call TRBJ2-3; TRBD1 aligns across 9 bases. J was trimmed by 1 base and V by 5 bases; bases with no gene match: 1. Per germline, CDR1 MRHNA and CDR2 SNTAGT. The CDR3 loop spans 14 amino acids. The CDR3 DNA sequence: TGTGCCAGCAGTCGGACAGGGGGCACAGATACGCAGTATTTT. Translating it yields CASSRTGGTDTQYF.

The V and J genes are TRBV6-5 and TRBJ2-1, with D maybe TRBD2 (5 bases). V lost 5 bases, J lost 7 bases, and 15 bases lay in between. The germline CDR1 and CDR2 sequences are MNHEY and SVGAGI. The CDR3 covers 14 residues. The CDR3 sequence: CASSTTRSGNEQFF. CDR3 coding DNA: TGTGCCAGCAGTACTACTAGGTCGGGGAATGAGCAGTTCTTC.

This sequence joins TRBV7-9 and TRBJ1-6, with D maybe TRBD1 (5 bases). Trimming shortened V by 8 bases and J by 9 bases, and 14 bases separated the two germline ends. The CDR3 has 13 residues. The germline V gene encodes CDR1 SEHNR and CDR2 FQNEAQ (reference sequence). The CDR3 DNA sequence: TGTGCCAGCCACGGGGGATCTGGTTCACCCCTCCACTTT. This gives the protein CASHGGSGSPLHF.

The J gene is TRBJ1-4, the V gene TRBV19; D remains ambiguous. Between the trimmed V and J ends, which lost 10 bases and 14 bases, there was a span of 11 bases. Germline V lookup: CDR1 LNHDA, CDR2 SQIVND (reference sequence). The CDR3 consists of 9 residues. The CDR3 protein is CATKSTLFF. Written as DNA, the CDR3 is TGTGCCACCAAGAGTACTCTGTTTTTT.

The V call is TRBV5-4, the J call TRBJ2-3; D not certain. Germline V gives CDR1 SGHNT, CDR2 YYREEE (reference sequence). V was clipped by 0 bases and J by 3 bases, with 11 bases between them. The CDR3 has 15 residues. CDR3 DNA: TGTGCCAGCAGCTTGGATGTCACCACTACAGATACGCAGTATTTT. This sequence encodes CASSLDVTTTDTQYF.

The J gene is TRBJ1-2, the V gene TRBV13, with 7 nucleotides matching TRBD1. There are 14 residues in the CDR3. Germline loops: CDR1 PRHDT, CDR2 FYEKMQ (reference sequence). V lost 2 bases to trimming and J lost 4 bases; unmatched junction nucleotides: 4. This chain's CDR3 is CASSLRDRPYGYTF. CDR3 DNA sequence: TGTGCCAGCAGCTTAAGGGACAGACCCTATGGCTACACCTTC.

The CDR3 here is CASGPYGSYNEQFF. The DNA of the CDR3 is TGTGCCAGCGGACCCTACGGGAGTTACAATGAGCAGTTCTTC. The chain is built from TRBV2 and TRBJ2-1, with a tentative D call TRBD2 (6 bases). Germline-derived CDR1 and CDR2 are SNHLY and FYNNEI. The CDR3 has 14 residues. Trimming removed 8 bases at V and 4 bases at J, with 15 bases between.

The chain has TRBV7-3 and TRBJ2-3; D might be TRBD1 (6 bases). Germline CDR1 and CDR2: SGHTA and FQGTGA. The length of the CDR3 is 14 residues. Trimming took 4 bases from V and 0 from J, leaving 8 bases between them. The CDR3 DNA is TGTGCCAGCAGCTCGGGACACAGCACAGATACGCAGTATTTT. It translates to CASSSGHSTDTQYF.

CDR3 coding DNA: TGTGCCAGCAGCCAAGAACAGGCAGAGACCCAGTACTTC. This codes for CASSQEQAETQYF. The J gene is TRBJ2-5, the V gene TRBV3-1 (or the pseudogene TRBV3-2); TRBD1 might be the D (5 bases). The CDR3 runs to 13 residues. Trimming took 0 bases from V and 4 from J, leaving 6 bases between them. CDR1 and CDR2 (germline): LGHDT, YNNKEL (reference sequence).

This clone was counted between two and nine times. This chain links TRBV7-9 with TRBJ1-2; D is ambiguous. The CDR3 covers 13 residues. CDR1 and CDR2 from the germline V gene are SEHNR and FQNEAQ (reference sequence). Trimming stripped 5 bases from V and 8 bases from J, with 15 bases between. CDR3 bases: TGTGCCAGCAGCGTGGTGAGGTCGACGGGCTACACCTTC. Residues: CASSVVRSTGYTF. The full variable domain, completed using reference TRBV7-9 and TRBJ1-2, is DTGVSQNPRHKITKRGQNVTFRCDPISEHNRLYWYRQTLGQGPEFLTYFQNEAQLEKSRLLSDRFSAERPKGSFSTLEIQRTEQGDSAMYLCASSVVRSTGYTFGSGTRLTVV.

The rearrangement uses TRBV7-8 and TRBJ1-2; 10 bases align to TRBD1. From germline, CDR1 is SGHVS and CDR2 FQNEAQ. Trimming removed 5 bases from V and 2 bases from J; junction bases left unmatched: 2. This CDR3 is built from 14 residues. This CDR3 is CASSPGQGNYGYTF. The DNA for the CDR3 is TGTGCCAGCAGCCCGGGACAGGGGAACTATGGCTACACCTTC.

The chain recombines TRBV9 with TRBJ2-1; 9 bases are a match to TRBD2. CDR1 and CDR2 (germline): SGDLS, YYNGEE. This CDR3 has 16 residues. V trimming: 3 bases; J trimming: 3 bases; junction bases outside the gene matches: 7. CDR3 bases: TGTGCCAGCAGCGAGTCTAGCGGGGTGGGCTACAATGAGCAGTTCTTC. Amino acids: CASSESSGVGYNEQFF.

The chain joins TRBV7-3 to TRBJ1-1; tentative D call: TRBD1 (5 bases). V lost 2 bases, J lost 5 bases, and 9 bases lay in between. This CDR3 has 13 residues. CDR1 and CDR2 from the germline V gene are SGHTA and FQGTGA. CDR3 sequence (DNA): TGTGCCAGCAGCTTAGGCGGGGCGACTGAAGCTTTCTTT. This codes for CASSLGGATEAFF. Using reference TRBV7-3 and TRBJ1-1 for the parts outside the CDR3, the full variable domain is GAGVSQTPSNKVTEKGKYVELRCDPISGHTALYWYRQSLGQGPEFLIYFQGTGAADDSGLPNDRFFAVRPEGSVSTLKIQRTERGDSAVYLCASSLGGATEAFFGQGTRLTVV.

This chain connects TRBV30 to TRBJ2-5; 9 bases are a match to TRBD2. From germline, CDR1 is GTSNPN and CDR2 SVGIG (reference sequence). The trim removed 3 bases at V and 5 bases at J, leaving 7 bases unmatched. CDR3 size: 14 residues. For the CDR3, the DNA is TGTGCCTGGAGCGGGACTAGCATGGTGGAGACCCAGTACTTC. Encoded protein: CAWSGTSMVETQYF.

J is TRBJ1-5 and V is TRBV7-6, with D perhaps matching TRBD1 (6 bases). This CDR3 has 14 amino acids. The germline gives CDR1 SGHVS, CDR2 FNYEAQ. V dropped 5 bases and J dropped 3 bases, with 11 bases sitting between them. CDR3 region: CASSEGHSNQPQHF. The CDR3 DNA is TGTGCCAGCAGCGAGGGACATTCCAATCAGCCCCAGCATTTT.

This chain joins TRBV7-3 and TRBJ2-3, with D uncertain. Germline values: CDR1 SGHTA, CDR2 FQGTGA. The CDR3 sequence is 11 residues long. Trimming pared 2 bases from V and 6 bases from J, leaving 3 bases between. As DNA, the CDR3 is TGTGCCAGCAGCTTATCGGATACGCAGTATTTT. Amino acid sequence: CASSLSDTQYF. The variable domain in full, with the rest retrieved from reference TRBV7-3 and TRBJ2-3, is GAGVSQTPSNKVTEKGKYVELRCDPISGHTALYWYRQSLGQGPEFLIYFQGTGAADDSGLPNDRFFAVRPEGSVSTLKIQRTERGDSAVYLCASSLSDTQYFGPGTRLTVL.

The chain recombines TRBV7-9 with TRBJ1-5; D is possibly TRBD1 (6 bases). This CDR3 comprises 15 residues. Deletions cut 0 bases from V and 0 bases from J, with 6 bases between. Germline V gene lookup returns CDR1 SEHNR and CDR2 FQNEAQ (reference sequence). DNA for the CDR3: TGTGCCAGCAGCTTAGCGGGGGCTAGCAATCAGCCCCAGCATTTT. Its protein product is CASSLAGASNQPQHF.

The count of this clone is one. One end of the junction fails to match germline, which may point to a read error. The chain uses TRBV7-7 and TRBJ2-1; D is undetermined. The CDR3 extends over 13 amino acids. CDR1 is SSHAT, CDR2 FNYEAQ, per germline (reference sequence). This CDR3 is CASSLADGNEQFF. The CDR3 DNA is TGTGCTAGCAGCTTAGCCGACGGGAATGAGCAGTTCTTC.

This clone was counted between two and nine times. V is TRBV7-6 and J is TRBJ1-5; the D gene is possibly TRBD1 (6 bases). The CDR3 spans 14 residues. V was cut by 1 base and J by 5 bases, with 9 bases left in between. From germline, CDR1 is SGHVS and CDR2 FNYEAQ. CDR3 protein: CASSLEQGHQPQHF. The CDR3, as DNA: TGTGCCAGCAGCTTAGAACAGGGTCATCAGCCCCAGCATTTT. Supplemented by reference TRBV7-6 and TRBJ1-5, the full variable domain reads GAGVSQSPRYKVTKRGQDVALRCDPISGHVSLYWYRQALGQGPEFLTYFNYEAQQDKSGLPNDRFSAERPEGSISTLTIQRTEQRDSAMYRCASSLEQGHQPQHFGDGTRLSIL.

The chain links TRBV28 to TRBJ2-2, with D unclear. This CDR3 has 13 amino acids. Germline V gene sequence: CDR1 MDHEN, CDR2 SYDVKM. Trimming took 5 bases from V and 3 from J, leaving 7 bases between them. CDR3 in amino acids: CASSLSYTGELFF. CDR3 coding DNA: TGTGCCAGCAGTCTCAGTTACACCGGGGAGCTGTTTTTT.

The chain links TRBV19 to TRBJ2-1; the D is unclear. Germline CDR1 LNHDA, CDR2 SQIVND (reference sequence). The CDR3 has 16 amino acids. The germline V and J ends were trimmed by 1 base and 6 bases, with 16 bases remaining between them. This chain's CDR3 is CASSIGWAVQLNEQFF. The CDR3 coding sequence is TGTGCCAGTAGTATAGGTTGGGCAGTTCAACTCAATGAGCAGTTCTTC.

The rearrangement uses TRBV19 and TRBJ2-2, with 10 nucleotides matching TRBD2. V lost 9 bases to trimming and J lost 3 bases; unmatched junction nucleotides: 7. This CDR3 is 15 amino acids long. CDR1 LNHDA and CDR2 SQIVND come from the germline V gene (reference sequence). This chain's CDR3 is CASGLLAGHTGELFF. CDR3 DNA sequence: TGTGCCAGCGGATTACTAGCGGGACACACCGGGGAGCTGTTTTTT. The full variable domain, completed using reference TRBV19 and TRBJ2-2, is DGGITQSPKYLFRKEGQNVTLSCEQNLNHDAMYWYRQDPGQGLRLIYYSQIVNDFQKGDIAEGYSVSREKKESFPLTVTSAQKNPTAFYLCASGLLAGHTGELFFGEGSRLTVL.

V gene TRBV7-9 combines with J gene TRBJ2-1, with no clear D. V lost 8 bases and J 0 bases, leaving 14 bases between the germline ends. Germline CDR1 is SEHNR and CDR2 is FQNEAQ (reference sequence). The CDR3 is made up of 15 amino acids. As DNA, the CDR3 is TGTGCCAGCCCCTCGAGCCCCTACTCCTACAATGAGCAGTTCTTC. Its protein is CASPSSPYSYNEQFF.

This clone was seen many times. This chain connects TRBV2 to TRBJ2-6, with TRBD2 identical over 11 bases. V shed 4 bases, J shed 5 bases, and the junction held 7 bases outside the gene matches. This CDR3 spans 17 amino acids. In germline, CDR1 is SNHLY, CDR2 FYNNEI. The CDR3 DNA reads as TGTGCCAGCAGTGGGGTTAGCGGGAGGGTCCGGGCCAACGTCCTGACTTTC. Its translation is CASSGVSGRVRANVLTF.